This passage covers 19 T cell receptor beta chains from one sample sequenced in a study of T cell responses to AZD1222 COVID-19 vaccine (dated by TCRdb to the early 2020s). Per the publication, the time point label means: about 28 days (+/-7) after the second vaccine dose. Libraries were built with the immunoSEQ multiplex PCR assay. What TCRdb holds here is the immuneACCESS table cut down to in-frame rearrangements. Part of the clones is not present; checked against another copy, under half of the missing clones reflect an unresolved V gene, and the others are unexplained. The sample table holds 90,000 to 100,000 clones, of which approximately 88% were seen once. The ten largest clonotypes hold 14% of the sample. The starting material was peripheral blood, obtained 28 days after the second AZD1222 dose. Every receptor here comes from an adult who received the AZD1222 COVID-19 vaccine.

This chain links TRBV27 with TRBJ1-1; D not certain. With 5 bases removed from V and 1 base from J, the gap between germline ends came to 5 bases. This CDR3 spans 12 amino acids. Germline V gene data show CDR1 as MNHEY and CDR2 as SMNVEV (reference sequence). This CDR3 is CASSHQNTEAFF. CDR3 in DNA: TGTGCCAGCAGTCACCAGAACACTGAAGCTTTCTTT.

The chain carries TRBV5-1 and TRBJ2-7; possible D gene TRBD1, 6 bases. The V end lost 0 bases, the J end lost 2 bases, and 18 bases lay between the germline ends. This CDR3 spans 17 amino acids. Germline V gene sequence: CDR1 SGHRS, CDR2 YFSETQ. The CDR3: CASSLAGAGAQPYEQYF. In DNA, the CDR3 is TGCGCCAGCAGCTTGGCCGGGGCAGGGGCACAACCCTACGAGCAGTACTTC.

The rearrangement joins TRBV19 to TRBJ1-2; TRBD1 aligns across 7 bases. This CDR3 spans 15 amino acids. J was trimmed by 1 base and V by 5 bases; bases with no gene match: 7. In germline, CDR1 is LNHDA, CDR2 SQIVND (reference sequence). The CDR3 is CASSFGTENNYGYTF. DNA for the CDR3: TGTGCCAGTAGTTTCGGGACAGAAAATAACTATGGCTACACCTTC.

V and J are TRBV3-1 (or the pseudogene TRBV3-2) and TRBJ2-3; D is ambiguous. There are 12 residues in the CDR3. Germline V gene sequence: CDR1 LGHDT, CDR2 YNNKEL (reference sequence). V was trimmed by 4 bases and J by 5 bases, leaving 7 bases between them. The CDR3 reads CASSRPGDTQYF. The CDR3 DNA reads TGTGCCAGCAGCCGCCCAGGAGATACGCAGTATTTT.

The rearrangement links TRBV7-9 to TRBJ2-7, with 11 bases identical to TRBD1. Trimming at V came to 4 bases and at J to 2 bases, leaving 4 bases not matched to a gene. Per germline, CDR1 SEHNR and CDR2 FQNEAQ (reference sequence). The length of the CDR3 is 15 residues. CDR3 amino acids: CASSSAGQGAYEQYF. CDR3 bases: TGTGCCAGCAGCTCGGCGGGACAGGGGGCCTACGAGCAGTACTTC.

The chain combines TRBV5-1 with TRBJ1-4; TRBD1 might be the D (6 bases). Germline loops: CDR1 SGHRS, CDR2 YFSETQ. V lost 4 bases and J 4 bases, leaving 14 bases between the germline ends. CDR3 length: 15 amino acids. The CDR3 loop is CASSPGGHHNEKLFF. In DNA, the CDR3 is TGCGCCAGCAGCCCTGGGGGGCATCATAATGAAAAACTGTTTTTT.

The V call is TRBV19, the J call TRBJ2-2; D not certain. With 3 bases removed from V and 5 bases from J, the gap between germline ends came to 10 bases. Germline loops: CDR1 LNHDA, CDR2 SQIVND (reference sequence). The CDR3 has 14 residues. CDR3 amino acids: CASSIRQETGELFF. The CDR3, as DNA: TGTGCCAGTAGTATTCGTCAGGAGACCGGGGAGCTGTTTTTT.

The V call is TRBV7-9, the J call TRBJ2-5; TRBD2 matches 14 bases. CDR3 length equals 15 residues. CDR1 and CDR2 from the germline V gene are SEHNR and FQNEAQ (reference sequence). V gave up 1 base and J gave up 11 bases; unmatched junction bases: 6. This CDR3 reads CASSLGGLAGEWQYF. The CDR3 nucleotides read TGTGCCAGCAGCTTAGGGGGACTAGCGGGAGAATGGCAGTACTTC.

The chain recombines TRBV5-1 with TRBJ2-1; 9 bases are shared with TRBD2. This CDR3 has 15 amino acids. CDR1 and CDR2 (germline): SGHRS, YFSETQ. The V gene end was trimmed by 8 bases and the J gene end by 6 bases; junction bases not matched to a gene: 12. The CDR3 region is CASSLDGTSPNEQFF. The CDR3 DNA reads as TGCGCCAGTAGTCTAGATGGGACTAGCCCCAATGAGCAGTTCTTC.

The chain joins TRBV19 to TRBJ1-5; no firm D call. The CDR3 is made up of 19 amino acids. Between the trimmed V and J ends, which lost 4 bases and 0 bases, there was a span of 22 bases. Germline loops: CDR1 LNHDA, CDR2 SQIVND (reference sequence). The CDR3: CASSRGGTLGSFSNQPQHF. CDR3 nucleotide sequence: TGTGCCAGTAGTAGAGGTGGAACCTTGGGTTCCTTTAGCAATCAGCCCCAGCATTTT.

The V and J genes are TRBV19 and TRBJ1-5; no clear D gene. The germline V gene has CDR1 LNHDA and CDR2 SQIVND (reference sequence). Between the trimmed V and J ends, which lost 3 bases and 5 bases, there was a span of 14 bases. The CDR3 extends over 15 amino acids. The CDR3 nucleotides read TGTGCCAGTAGTATTCAGGCAGCGACCGATCAGCCCCAGCATTTT. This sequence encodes CASSIQAATDQPQHF.

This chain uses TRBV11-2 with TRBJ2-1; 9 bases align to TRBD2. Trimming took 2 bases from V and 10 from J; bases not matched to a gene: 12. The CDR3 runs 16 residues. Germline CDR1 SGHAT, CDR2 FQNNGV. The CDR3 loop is CASSLIISGRVGEQFF. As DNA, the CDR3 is TGTGCCAGCAGCTTAATAATTAGCGGGAGAGTGGGGGAGCAGTTCTTC.

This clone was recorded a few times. The DNA for the CDR3 is TGCGCCAGCAGGACCGGCCGCCTGGACGGAGGAGCTTTCTTT. As protein: CASRTGRLDGGAFF. The rearrangement joins TRBV4-1 to TRBJ1-1, with unresolved D. CDR1 is MGHRA, CDR2 YSYEKL, per germline. The V and J ends lost 6 bases and 10 bases respectively, with 21 bases between them. This CDR3 contains 14 residues.

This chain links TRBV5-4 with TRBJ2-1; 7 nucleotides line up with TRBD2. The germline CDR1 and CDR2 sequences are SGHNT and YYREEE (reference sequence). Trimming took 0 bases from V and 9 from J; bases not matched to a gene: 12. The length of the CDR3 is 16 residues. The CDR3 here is CASSLEPTSAGREQFF. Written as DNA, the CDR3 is TGTGCCAGCAGCTTGGAACCAACTAGCGCCGGACGTGAGCAGTTCTTC.

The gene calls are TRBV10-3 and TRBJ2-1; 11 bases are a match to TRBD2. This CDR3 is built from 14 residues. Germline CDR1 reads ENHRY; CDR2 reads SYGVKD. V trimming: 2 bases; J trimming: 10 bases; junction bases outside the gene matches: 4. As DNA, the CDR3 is TGTGCCATCAGTGAGGTGACTAGCGGGGCCGAGCAGTTCTTC. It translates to CAISEVTSGAEQFF.

CDR3 sequence reads: CASSSGTGAYGYTF. For the CDR3, the DNA is TGTGCCAGCAGCTCCGGGACAGGTGCCTATGGCTACACCTTC. The chain joins TRBV5-6 to TRBJ1-2, with 8 bases that match TRBD1. Trimming cost V 3 bases and J 4 bases; bases outside gene matches: 5. CDR1 is SGHDT and CDR2 is YYEEEE in the germline V gene. The CDR3 spans 14 residues.

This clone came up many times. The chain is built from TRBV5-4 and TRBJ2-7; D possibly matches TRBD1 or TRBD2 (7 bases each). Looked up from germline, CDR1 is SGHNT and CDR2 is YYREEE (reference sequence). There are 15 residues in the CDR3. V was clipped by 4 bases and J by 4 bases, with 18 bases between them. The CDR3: CASSEGDSGEYEQYF. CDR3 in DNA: TGTGCCAGCAGCGAAGGGGACAGCGGGGAGTACGAGCAGTACTTC.

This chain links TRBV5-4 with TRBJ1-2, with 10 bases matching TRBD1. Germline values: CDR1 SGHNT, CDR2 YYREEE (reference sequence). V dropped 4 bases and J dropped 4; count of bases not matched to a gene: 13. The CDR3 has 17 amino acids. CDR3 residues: CASSPDNGQGGPYGYTF. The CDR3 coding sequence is TGTGCCAGCAGCCCCGATAATGGACAGGGGGGCCCCTATGGCTACACCTTC.

This CDR3 is CASSSLGGAETQYF. The CDR3 nucleotides read TGTGCCAGCAGTTCCCTGGGGGGCGCGGAGACCCAGTACTTC. The chain employs TRBV6-5 and TRBJ2-5; perhaps D is TRBD1 or TRBD2 (6 bases each). The germline CDR1 and CDR2 sequences are MNHEY and SVGAGI. V shed 4 bases and J shed 5 bases, with 14 bases lying between them. The CDR3 totals 14 residues.